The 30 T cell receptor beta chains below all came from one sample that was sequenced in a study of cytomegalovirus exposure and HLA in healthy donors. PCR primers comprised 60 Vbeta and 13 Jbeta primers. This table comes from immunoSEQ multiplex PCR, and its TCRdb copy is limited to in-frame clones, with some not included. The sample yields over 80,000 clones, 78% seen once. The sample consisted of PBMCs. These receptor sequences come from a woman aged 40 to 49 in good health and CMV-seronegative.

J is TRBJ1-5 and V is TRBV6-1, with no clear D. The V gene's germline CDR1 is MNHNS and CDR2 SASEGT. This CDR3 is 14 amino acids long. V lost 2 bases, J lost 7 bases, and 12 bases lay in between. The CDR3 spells CASSENGLEQPQHF. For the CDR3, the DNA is TGTGCCAGCAGTGAAAACGGTCTAGAACAGCCCCAGCATTTT.

The CDR3 loop reads CASSFTQGSGANVLTF. The DNA of the CDR3 is TGTGCCAGCAGCTTTACCCAGGGGTCGGGGGCCAACGTCCTGACTTTC. V usage is TRBV11-3 and J usage is TRBJ2-6; tentatively, D is TRBD1 (6 bases). The germline gives CDR1 SGHNT, CDR2 YENEEA. V gave up 3 bases and J gave up 4 bases, with 13 bases separating them. The CDR3 runs 16 residues.

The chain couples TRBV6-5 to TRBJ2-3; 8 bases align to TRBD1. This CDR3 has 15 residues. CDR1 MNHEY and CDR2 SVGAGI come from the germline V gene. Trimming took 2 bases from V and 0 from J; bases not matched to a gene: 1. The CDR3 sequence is CASSYGDRSTDTQYF. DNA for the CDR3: TGTGCCAGCAGTTACGGGGACAGGAGCACAGATACGCAGTATTTT.

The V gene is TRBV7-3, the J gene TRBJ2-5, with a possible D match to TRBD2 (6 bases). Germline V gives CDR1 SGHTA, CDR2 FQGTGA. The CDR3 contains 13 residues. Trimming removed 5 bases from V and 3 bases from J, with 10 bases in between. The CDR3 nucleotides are TGTGCCAGCAGCCGGGGGAACAAAGAGACCCAGTACTTC. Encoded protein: CASSRGNKETQYF.

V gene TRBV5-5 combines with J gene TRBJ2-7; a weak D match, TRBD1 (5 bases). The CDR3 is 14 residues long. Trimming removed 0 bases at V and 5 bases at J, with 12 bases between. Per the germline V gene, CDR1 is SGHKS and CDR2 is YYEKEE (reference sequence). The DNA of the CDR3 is TGTGCCAGCAGCTTGGTCGGCAGGGTCGACGAGCAGTACTTC. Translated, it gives CASSLVGRVDEQYF.

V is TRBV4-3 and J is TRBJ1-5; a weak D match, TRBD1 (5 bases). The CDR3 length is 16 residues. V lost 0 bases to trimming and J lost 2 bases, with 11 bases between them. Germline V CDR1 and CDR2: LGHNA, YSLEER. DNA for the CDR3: TGCGCCAGCAGCCAAGATTCGCGGGGGGGCAATCAGCCCCAGCATTTT. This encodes CASSQDSRGGNQPQHF.

DNA of the CDR3: TGTGCCATTGGACGGGGTCGGGGCTACACCTTC. Translating gives CAIGRGRGYTF. The chain joins TRBV28 to TRBJ1-2; D is unclear. Germline assignment: CDR1 MDHEN and CDR2 SYDVKM. The CDR3 spans 11 residues. The germline V and J ends were trimmed by 10 bases and 8 bases, with 14 bases remaining between them.

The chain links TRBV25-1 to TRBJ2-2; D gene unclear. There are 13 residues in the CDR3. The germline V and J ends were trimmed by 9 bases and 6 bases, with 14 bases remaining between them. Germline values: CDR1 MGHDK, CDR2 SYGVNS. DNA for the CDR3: TGTGCCAGTAATAGCCCCAGCGCCGGGGAGCTGTTTTTT. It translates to CASNSPSAGELFF.

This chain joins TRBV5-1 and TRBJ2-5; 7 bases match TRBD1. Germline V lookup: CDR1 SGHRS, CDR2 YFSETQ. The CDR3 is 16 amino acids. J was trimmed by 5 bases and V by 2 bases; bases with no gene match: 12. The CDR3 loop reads CASSFGGQTMGETQYF. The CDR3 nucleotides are TGCGCCAGCAGCTTTGGGGGACAGACAATGGGGGAGACCCAGTACTTC.

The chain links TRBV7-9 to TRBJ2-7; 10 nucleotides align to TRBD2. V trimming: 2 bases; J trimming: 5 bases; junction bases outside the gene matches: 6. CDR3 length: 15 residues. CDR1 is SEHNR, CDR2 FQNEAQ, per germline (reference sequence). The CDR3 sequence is CASSLKREGRDEQYF. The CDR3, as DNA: TGTGCCAGCAGCTTAAAGCGGGAGGGCCGAGACGAGCAGTACTTC.

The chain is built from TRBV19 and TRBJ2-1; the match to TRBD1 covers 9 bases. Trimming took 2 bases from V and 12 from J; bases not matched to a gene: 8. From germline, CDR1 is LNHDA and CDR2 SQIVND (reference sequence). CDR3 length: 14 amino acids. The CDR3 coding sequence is TGTGCCAGTAGTATATCGATGGGGACAGGGACGCAGTTCTTC. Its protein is CASSISMGTGTQFF.

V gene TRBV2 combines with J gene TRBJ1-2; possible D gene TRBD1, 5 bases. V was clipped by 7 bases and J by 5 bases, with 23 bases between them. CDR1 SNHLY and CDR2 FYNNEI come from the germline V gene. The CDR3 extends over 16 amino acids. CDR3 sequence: CASKGTWRGATYGYTF. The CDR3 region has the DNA TGTGCCAGCAAAGGGACGTGGAGGGGAGCTACGTATGGCTACACCTTC.

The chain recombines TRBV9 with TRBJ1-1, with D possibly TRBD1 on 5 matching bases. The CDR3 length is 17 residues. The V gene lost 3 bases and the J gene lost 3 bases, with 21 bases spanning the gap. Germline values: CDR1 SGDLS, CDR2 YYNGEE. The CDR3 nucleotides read TGTGCCAGCAGCGCCCAGCCTGGAGGGAGGGGATACACTGAAGCTTTCTTT. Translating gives CASSAQPGGRGYTEAFF.

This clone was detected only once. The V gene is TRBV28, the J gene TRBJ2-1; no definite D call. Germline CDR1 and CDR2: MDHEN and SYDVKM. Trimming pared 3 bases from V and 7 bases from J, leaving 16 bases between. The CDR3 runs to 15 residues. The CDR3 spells CASSLARPRVNEQFF. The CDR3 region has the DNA TGTGCCAGCAGTTTGGCCCGGCCCCGGGTAAATGAGCAGTTCTTC. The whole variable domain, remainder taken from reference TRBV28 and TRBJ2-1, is DVKVTQSSRYLVKRTGEKVFLECVQDMDHENMFWYRQDPGLGLRLIYFSYDVKMKEKGDIPEGYSVSREKKERFSLILESASTNQTSMYLCASSLARPRVNEQFFGPGTRLTVL.

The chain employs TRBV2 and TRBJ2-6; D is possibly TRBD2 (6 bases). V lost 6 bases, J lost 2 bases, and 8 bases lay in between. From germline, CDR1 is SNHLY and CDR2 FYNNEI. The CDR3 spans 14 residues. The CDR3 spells CASSRRAGANVLTF. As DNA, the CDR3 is TGTGCCAGCAGCCGGAGGGCTGGGGCCAACGTCCTGACTTTC.

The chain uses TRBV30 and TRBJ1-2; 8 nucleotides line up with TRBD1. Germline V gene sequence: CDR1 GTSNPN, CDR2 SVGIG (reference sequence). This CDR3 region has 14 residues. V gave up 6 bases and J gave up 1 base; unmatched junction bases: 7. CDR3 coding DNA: TGTGCCTGTAGGACAGGGATGCTTAACTATGGCTACACCTTC. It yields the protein CACRTGMLNYGYTF.

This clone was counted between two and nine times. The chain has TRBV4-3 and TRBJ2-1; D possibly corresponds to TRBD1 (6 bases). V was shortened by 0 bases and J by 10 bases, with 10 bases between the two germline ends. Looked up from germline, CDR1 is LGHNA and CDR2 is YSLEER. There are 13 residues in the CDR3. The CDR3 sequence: CASSQDWGLEQFF. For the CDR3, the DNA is TGCGCCAGCAGCCAAGATTGGGGGCTGGAGCAGTTCTTC.

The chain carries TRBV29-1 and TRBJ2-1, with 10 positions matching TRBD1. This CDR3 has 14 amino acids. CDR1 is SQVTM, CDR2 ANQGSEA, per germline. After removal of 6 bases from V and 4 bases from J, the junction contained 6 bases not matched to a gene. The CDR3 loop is CSVVGTGVYNEQFF. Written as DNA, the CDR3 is TGCAGCGTCGTCGGGACAGGGGTTTACAATGAGCAGTTCTTC.

This CDR3 is CASSRVRTSFAYF. The CDR3, as DNA: TGTGCCAGCAGCCGCGTTAGGACTAGCTTTGCGTATTTT. J is TRBJ2-3 and V is TRBV11-3, with TRBD2 matching over 8 bases. Germline assignment: CDR1 SGHNT and CDR2 YENEEA. CDR3 length: 13 residues. After removal of 5 bases from V and 14 bases from J, the junction contained 12 bases not matched to a gene.

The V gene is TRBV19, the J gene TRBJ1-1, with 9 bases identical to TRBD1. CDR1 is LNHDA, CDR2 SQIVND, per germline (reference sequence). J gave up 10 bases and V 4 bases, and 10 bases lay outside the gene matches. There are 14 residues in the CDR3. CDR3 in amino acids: CASSRNPSDRGAFF. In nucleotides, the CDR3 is TGTGCCAGTAGTAGAAATCCCTCGGACAGGGGAGCTTTCTTT.

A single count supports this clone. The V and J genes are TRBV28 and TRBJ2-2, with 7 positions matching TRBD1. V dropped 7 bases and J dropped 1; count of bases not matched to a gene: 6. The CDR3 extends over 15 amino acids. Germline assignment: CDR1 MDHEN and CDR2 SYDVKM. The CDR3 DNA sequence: TGTGCCAGCAATGCTCGGACAGGGAACACCGGGGAGCTGTTTTTT. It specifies CASNARTGNTGELFF.

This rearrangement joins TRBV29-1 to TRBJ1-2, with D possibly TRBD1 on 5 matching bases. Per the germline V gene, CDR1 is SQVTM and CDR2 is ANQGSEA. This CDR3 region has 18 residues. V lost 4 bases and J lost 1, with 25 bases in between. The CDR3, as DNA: TGCAGCGTTGTCCGTTGGGGGGGAGGGGAGGTTTTTAACTATGGCTACACCTTC. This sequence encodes CSVVRWGGGEVFNYGYTF.

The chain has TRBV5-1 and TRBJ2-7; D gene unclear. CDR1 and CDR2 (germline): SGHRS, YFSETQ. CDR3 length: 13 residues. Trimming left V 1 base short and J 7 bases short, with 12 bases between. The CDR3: CASSLSPSREQYF. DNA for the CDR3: TGCGCCAGCAGCTTGTCCCCCTCTCGGGAGCAGTACTTC. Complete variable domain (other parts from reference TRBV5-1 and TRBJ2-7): KAGVTQTPRYLIKTRGQQVTLSCSPISGHRSVSWYQQTPGQGLQFLFEYFSETQRNKGNFPGRFSGRQFSNSRSEMNVSTLELGDSALYLCASSLSPSREQYFGPGTRLTVT.

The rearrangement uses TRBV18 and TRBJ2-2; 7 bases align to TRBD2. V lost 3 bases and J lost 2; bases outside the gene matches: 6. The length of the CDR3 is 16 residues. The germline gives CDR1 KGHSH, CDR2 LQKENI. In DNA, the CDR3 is TGTGCCAGCTCACCCACGCGACTAGCTAACACCGGGGAGCTGTTTTTT. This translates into CASSPTRLANTGELFF.

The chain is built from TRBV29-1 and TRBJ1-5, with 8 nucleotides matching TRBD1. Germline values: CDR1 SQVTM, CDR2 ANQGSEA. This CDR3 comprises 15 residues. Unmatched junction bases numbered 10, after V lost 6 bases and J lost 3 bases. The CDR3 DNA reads TGCAGCGTGGCTCTTGACAGGGGCCCCAATCAGCCCCAGCATTTT. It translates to CSVALDRGPNQPQHF.

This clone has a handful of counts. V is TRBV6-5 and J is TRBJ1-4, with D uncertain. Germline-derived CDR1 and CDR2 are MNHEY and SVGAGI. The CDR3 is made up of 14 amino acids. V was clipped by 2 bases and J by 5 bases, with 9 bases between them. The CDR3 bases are TGTGCCAGCAGTTACACCATCGGGAATGAAAAACTGTTTTTT. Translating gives CASSYTIGNEKLFF.

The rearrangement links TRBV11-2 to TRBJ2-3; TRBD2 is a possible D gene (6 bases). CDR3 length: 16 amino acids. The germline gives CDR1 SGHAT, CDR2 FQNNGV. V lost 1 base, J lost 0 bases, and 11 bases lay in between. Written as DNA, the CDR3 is TGTGCCAGCAGCTTAGGGTGGCGGGGTAGCACAGATACGCAGTATTTT. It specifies CASSLGWRGSTDTQYF. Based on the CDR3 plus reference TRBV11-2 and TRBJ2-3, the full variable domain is EAGVAQSPRYKIIEKRQSVAFWCNPISGHATLYWYQQILGQGPKLLIQFQNNGVVDDSQLPKDRFSAERLKGVDSTLKIQPAKLEDSAVYLCASSLGWRGSTDTQYFGPGTRLTVL.

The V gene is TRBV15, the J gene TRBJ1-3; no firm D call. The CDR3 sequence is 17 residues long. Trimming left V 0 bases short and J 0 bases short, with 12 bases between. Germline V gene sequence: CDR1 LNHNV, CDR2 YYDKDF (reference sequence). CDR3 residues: CATSRDSKYYSGNTIYF. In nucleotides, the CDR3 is TGTGCCACCAGCAGAGATAGTAAATACTACTCTGGAAACACCATATATTTT.

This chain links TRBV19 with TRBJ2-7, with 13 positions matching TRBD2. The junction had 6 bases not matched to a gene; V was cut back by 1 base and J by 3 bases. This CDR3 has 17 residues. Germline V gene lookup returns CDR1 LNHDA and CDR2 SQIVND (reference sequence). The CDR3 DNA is TGTGCCAGTAGTATAGGACTAGCGGGAGGTCCCTTCTACGAGCAGTACTTC. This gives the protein CASSIGLAGGPFYEQYF.

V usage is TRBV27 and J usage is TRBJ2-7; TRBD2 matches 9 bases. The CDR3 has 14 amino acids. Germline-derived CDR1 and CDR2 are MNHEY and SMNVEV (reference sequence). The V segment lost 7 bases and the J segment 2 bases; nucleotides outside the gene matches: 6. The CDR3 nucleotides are TGTGCCAGCAAACCCCAGCGGGGGGCCTACGAGCAGTACTTC. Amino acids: CASKPQRGAYEQYF.